This entry describes one T cell receptor (beta chain). The antigen is unknown. CDR1 MNHNY and CDR2 SVGAGI come from the germline V gene (reference sequence). This CDR3 is built from 13 residues. The V and J ends lost 5 bases and 5 bases respectively, with 12 bases between them. Sequencing used immunoSEQ multiplex PCR; TCRdb keeps in-frame clones, though not all of them. The sample lists about 60,000 clones; around 80% were seen once. The data were obtained in a study of OX40 agonist ivuxolimab in advanced cancers. Whole-study results and caveats: Certain nonresponders likewise exhibited a low normalized T-cell clonal expansion. CD8+ T cells averaged more expanded clones than CD4+.

The chain has TRBV6-6 and TRBJ1-1; D gene uncertain. This specimen was CD4+ or CD8+ T cells sorted from blood, taken in a trial of the OX40 agonist ivuxolimab. This receptor was obtained from an adult with an advanced solid tumor such as melanoma, head and neck, liver or kidney cancer. In DNA form, the CDR3 reads TGTGCCAGCAGTGAGACATTGGGGACTGAAGCTTTCTTT. Protein sequence: CASSETLGTEAFF.